This T cell receptor (beta chain) was observed in a study of cytomegalovirus exposure and HLA in healthy donors. The V end was cut by 2 bases, the J end by 0 bases, with 3 bases between. This CDR3 has 13 residues. CDR1 SGDLS and CDR2 YYNGEE come from the germline V gene. Primers included in the PCR were 60 Vbeta and 13 Jbeta primers. Generated by immunoSEQ multiplex PCR, the TCRdb table keeps only in-frame clones and is missing some. The sample holds over 110,000 clones, 73% seen once. This clone was detected only a few times. Sequencing used PBMCs. The V and J genes are TRBV9 and TRBJ1-3, with unresolved D. The TCR was taken from a woman aged 40 to 49 in good health and CMV-seronegative. The CDR3: CASSVSSGNTIYF. DNA for the CDR3: TGTGCCAGCAGCGTGAGCTCTGGAAACACCATATATTTT. Together with reference TRBV9 and TRBJ1-3, the CDR3 gives the full variable domain: DSGVTQTPKHLITATGQRVTLRCSPRSGDLSVYWYQQSLDQGLQFLIQYYNGEERAKGNILERFSAQQFPDLHSELNLSSLELGDSALYFCASSVSSGNTIYFGEGSWLTVV.